This T cell receptor (beta chain) originates from a study of CD8+CD57+ T cells in acquired aplastic anemia. Background on the study: CD4+ cell libraries from healthy donors averaged about 10.8 million reads.

This clonotype was seen more than once but under ten times. Its antigen is currently unknown. Whole-study findings and limits: Between patients and controls, 25 to 30 CD8+ CDR3 sequences were found in common.

Genomic DNA constituted the template upon which TCR beta VDJ and CDR3 profiling was performed. Each CDR3 protein is one row after TCRdb ran MiXCR on the reads. The table includes about 110,000 distinct CDR3 sequences, less than 65% detected once. The CDR3 has 15 residues. Per germline, CDR1 SGHNT and CDR2 YYREEE (reference sequence). Trimming removed 0 bases from V and 5 bases from J; junction bases left unmatched: 7. The chain combines TRBV5-4 with TRBJ1-1, with 7 bases fitting TRBD1. The sequence derives from a human donor in good health, serving as a control. The sample comprised sorted CD4+, CD8+, or CD8+CD57+ T cells (not recorded which) from PBMCs. This CDR3 reads CASSLGVRGSTEAFF. In nucleotides, the CDR3 is TGTGCCAGCAGCTTGGGGGTCAGGGGGAGTACTGAAGCTTTCTTT.